This entry lists 8 T cell receptor beta chains sequenced from one sample in a study of Graves' ophthalmopathy and Graves' hyperthyroidism. Amplification from RNA transcripts yielded the TCR beta CDR3 regions. Following a first-round RT-PCR that used HTBI primers, a second-round multiplex PCR was carried out. TCRdb ran MiXCR on the multiplex PCR reads and lists one entry per CDR3 protein. The table lists hundreds of thousands of distinct CDR3 sequences, approximately 40% of them singletons. The sample was peripheral blood. The receptors come from an adult man with Graves' ophthalmopathy.

V and J are TRBV7-9 and TRBJ2-5, with unresolved D. From germline, CDR1 is SEHNR and CDR2 FQNEAQ (reference sequence). The V end lost 5 bases, the J end lost 1 base, and 29 bases lay between the germline ends. The CDR3 sequence is 20 residues long. CDR3 bases: TGTGCCAGCAGCGTCCCGACGAAATTGCGAGAACGTGGCTTCCAAGAGACCCAGTACTTC. Its protein is CASSVPTKLRERGFQETQYF. Complete variable domain (other parts from reference TRBV7-9 and TRBJ2-5): DTGVSQNPRHKITKRGQNVTFRCDPISEHNRLYWYRQTLGQGPEFLTYFQNEAQLEKSRLLSDRFSAERPKGSFSTLEIQRTEQGDSAMYLCASSVPTKLRERGFQETQYFGPGTRLLVL.

V is TRBV7-9 and J is TRBJ1-6; 7 bases match TRBD1. This CDR3 spans 16 amino acids. Looked up from germline, CDR1 is SEHNR and CDR2 is FQNEAQ (reference sequence). Trimming took 3 bases from V and 2 from J; bases not matched to a gene: 4. CDR3 in DNA: TGTGCCAGCAGCTTGAGTGGGACAGCCTATAATTCACCCCTCCACTTT. It codes for CASSLSGTAYNSPLHF.

Concerning this clonotype itself: The junction does not match germline at one end; this may be a read error. The chain links TRBV10-3 to TRBJ2-7, with TRBD1 identical over 9 bases. The germline V gene has CDR1 ENHRY and CDR2 SYGVKD. The CDR3 contains 15 residues. The CDR3 region has the DNA TGTGCCAGCAGTTGGGGACAGGGAGTCTCCTACGAGCAGTACTTC. This translates into CASSWGQGVSYEQYF.

This rearrangement joins TRBV19 to TRBJ2-7, with unresolved D. The germline CDR1 and CDR2 sequences are LNHDA and SQIVND (reference sequence). The CDR3 runs to 11 residues. The ends were cut back, 4 bases at V and 7 bases at J, with 8 bases in the middle. The CDR3 protein is CASSTYNEQYF. The DNA of the CDR3 is TGTGCCAGTAGTACATACAATGAGCAGTACTTC.

This chain connects TRBV10-3 to TRBJ2-7; D possibly uses TRBD1 or TRBD2 (6 bases each). Germline CDR1 ENHRY, CDR2 SYGVKD. Trimming took off 6 bases at V and 1 base at J, with 13 bases between the two ends. The CDR3 runs 14 residues. CDR3 protein: CAISPRDTSYEQYF. The CDR3, as DNA: TGTGCCATCAGCCCGCGGGACACTTCCTACGAGCAGTACTTC.

This clonotype occurred a few times. The genes are TRBV24-1 and TRBJ2-2, with D perhaps assigned TRBD1 or TRBD2 (5 bases each). V lost 7 bases, J lost 6 bases, and 14 bases lay in between. The germline gives CDR1 KGHDR, CDR2 SFDVKD. CDR3 length: 14 residues. The DNA of the CDR3 is TGTGCCACCAGCCGACAGTGGGGGTCCGGGGAGCTGTTTTTT. Protein sequence: CATSRQWGSGELFF.

The J gene is TRBJ1-5, the V gene TRBV15, with 7 bases matching TRBD1. CDR1 LNHNV and CDR2 YYDKDF come from the germline V gene (reference sequence). V lost 3 bases and J lost 3; bases outside the gene matches: 2. CDR3 length: 14 residues. This CDR3 reads CATSRTGTNQPQHF. In nucleotides, the CDR3 is TGTGCCACCAGCAGGACAGGGACCAATCAGCCCCAGCATTTT.

This chain joins TRBV7-2 and TRBJ1-4; tentatively, D is TRBD1 (6 bases). Germline CDR1 is SGHTA and CDR2 is FQGNSA. Trimming cost V 5 bases and J 2 bases, with 12 bases left between them. There are 15 residues in the CDR3. CDR3 protein: CASSRPGHTNEKLFF. CDR3 bases: TGTGCCAGCAGCCGCCCGGGACACACTAATGAAAAACTGTTTTTT.